This TCR beta chain originates from a study of blood T cell repertoires in COVID-19. The wider study: PBMCs, B-cell-depleted T cells, or T cells provided the cDNA or gDNA that made up the material.

Original processing methods: From reference gene primer amplification, estimates of nucleated cell counts were derived. Using immunoSEQ multiplex PCR, the repertoire was profiled, and TCRdb retains in-frame clones only, with some absent. That table gives V, J and clone size, and the DNA gave D and trimming. Of over 150,000 clones detected, 65% to 85% appear once; the ten largest clones hold about 7%. This clone occurred a few times. The sequenced material came from peripheral blood. The receptor's source is a woman aged 40 to 49 with COVID-19, enrolled during active disease.

The CDR3 coding sequence is TGCGCCAGCAGCCAAGACGGCAGGGTAGGCTACACCTTC. Translation: CASSQDGRVGYTF. The V and J genes are TRBV4-1 and TRBJ1-2; possible D gene TRBD1, 5 bases. The CDR3 spans 13 residues. Germline V gene sequence: CDR1 MGHRA, CDR2 YSYEKL. V gave up 0 bases and J gave up 8 bases, with 10 bases separating them.